A selection of T cell receptor beta chains follows, all from one sample in a study of Graves' ophthalmopathy and Graves' hyperthyroidism. From the multiplex PCR reads, TCRdb called clonotypes with MiXCR, one entry per CDR3 protein. The table includes hundreds of thousands of distinct CDR3 sequences, approximately 15% detected once. Specimen: peripheral blood. These receptors were collected from a woman in her late teens or twenties with stable Graves' hyperthyroidism. Both conserved end residues are trimmed from each CDR3. Each record gives: V gene, J gene, CDR3 length, CDR3 protein.

TRBV28	TRBJ2-7	12	ASSVLAGAYEQY
TRBV6-1	TRBJ1-2	11	ASSEAPIYGYT
TRBV12-3/TRBV12-4	TRBJ1-6	13	ASSLDEAYNSPLH
TRBV12-3/TRBV12-4	TRBJ1-1	13	ASSAPGQGTTEAF
TRBV7-2	TRBJ1-1	11	ASSFTKNTEAF
TRBV20-1	TRBJ1-2	11	SARDFSRGGYT
TRBV7-6	TRBJ1-5	12	ASSSGGNNQPQH
TRBV6-2/TRBV6-3	TRBJ1-5	9	ASREGGPQH
TRBV11-3	TRBJ1-1	10	ASSSKVTEAF
TRBV20-1	TRBJ2-2	12	SANRDRGGGELF
TRBV24-1	TRBJ2-2	13	ATSDWGQTTGELF
TRBV29-1	TRBJ2-5	10	SVVQGLETQY
TRBV6-5	TRBJ2-5	12	ASIYSGARETQY
TRBV6-1	TRBJ2-5	11	ASAYTGWETQY
TRBV20-1	TRBJ1-1	10	SARTANTEAF
TRBV19	TRBJ2-7	13	ASSMFGTGDYEQD
TRBV9	TRBJ2-5	12	ASSGQAGGETQY
TRBV7-9	TRBJ1-3	12	ASSFAGAGNTIY
TRBV4-1	TRBJ1-2	10	SSSREGSGYT
TRBV2	TRBJ1-1	11	ASSAAITTEAF
TRBV6-1	TRBJ1-5	12	ASSELRDNQPQH
TRBV11-1	TRBJ1-6	12	ASSLRGLDSPLH
TRBV20-1	TRBJ2-5	16	SARAGGGSGGPRETQY
TRBV7-2	TRBJ2-7	12	ASSLRTSQAEQY
TRBV5-1	TRBJ2-2	17	ARMPFRGSGDTNTGELF
TRBV20-1	TRBJ2-2	14	SAPDFGGGRTGELF
TRBV12-5	TRBJ1-6	15	ASGSPGSGSLYSPLH
TRBV12-3/TRBV12-4	TRBJ2-2	11	ASSPRWEGELF
TRBV27	TRBJ2-5	14	ASSLIGGQGSAAQY
TRBV24-1	TRBJ2-5	14	ATSDPRTGSQETQY
TRBV2	TRBJ2-7	11	ASRAGTSYEQY
TRBV19	TRBJ1-6	13	ATHPGQGFNSPLH
TRBV9	TRBJ2-5	12	ASSVGGRGETQY
TRBV2	TRBJ2-3	9	ASSGWDTQY
TRBV28	TRBJ2-7	13	ASSPGQGAEYEQY
TRBV6-1	TRBJ2-7	14	ASSEGRTDSTSEQY
TRBV2	TRBJ1-5	12	ASNQDGGNQPQH
TRBV20-1	TRBJ2-2	13	SASPGQGTTGELF
TRBV11-1	TRBJ2-6	15	ASSLRDRGTGANVLT
TRBV28	TRBJ1-2	11	ASKTGGVNGYT
TRBV2	TRBJ1-2	12	ASRLGRGLGGYT
TRBV19	TRBJ2-7	12	ASSMTGVIYEQY